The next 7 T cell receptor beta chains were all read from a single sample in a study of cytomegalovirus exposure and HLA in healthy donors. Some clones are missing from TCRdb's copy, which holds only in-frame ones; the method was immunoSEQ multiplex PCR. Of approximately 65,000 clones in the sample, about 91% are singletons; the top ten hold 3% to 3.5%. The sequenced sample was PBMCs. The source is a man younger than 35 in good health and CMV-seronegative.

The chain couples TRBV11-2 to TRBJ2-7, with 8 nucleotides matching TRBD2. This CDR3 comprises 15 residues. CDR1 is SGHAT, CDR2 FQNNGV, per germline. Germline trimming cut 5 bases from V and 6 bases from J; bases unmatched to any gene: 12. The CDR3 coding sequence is TGTGCCAGCAGCGTCGGGGGCGGGAGGTTGGCCGAGCAGTACTTC. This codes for CASSVGGGRLAEQYF.

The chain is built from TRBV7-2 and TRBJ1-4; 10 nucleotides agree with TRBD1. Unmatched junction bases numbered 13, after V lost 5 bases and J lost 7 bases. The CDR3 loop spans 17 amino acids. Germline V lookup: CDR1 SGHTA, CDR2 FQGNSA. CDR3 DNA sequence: TGTGCCAGCAGCATGGGACAGGGGATCGGTTTGGGTGAAAAACTGTTTTTT. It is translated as CASSMGQGIGLGEKLFF.

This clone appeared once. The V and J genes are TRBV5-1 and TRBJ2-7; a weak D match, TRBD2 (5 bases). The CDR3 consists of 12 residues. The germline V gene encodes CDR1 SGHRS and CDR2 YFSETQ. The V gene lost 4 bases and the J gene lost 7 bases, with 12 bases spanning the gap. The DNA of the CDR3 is TGCGCCAGCAGCATTACGGGGAAGGAGCAGTACTTC. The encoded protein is CASSITGKEQYF.

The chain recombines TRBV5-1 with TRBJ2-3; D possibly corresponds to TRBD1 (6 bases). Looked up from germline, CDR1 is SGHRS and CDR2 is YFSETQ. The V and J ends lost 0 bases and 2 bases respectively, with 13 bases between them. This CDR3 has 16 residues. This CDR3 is CASSLAGTSYTDTQYF. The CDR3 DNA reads TGCGCCAGCAGCTTGGCCGGGACATCATACACAGATACGCAGTATTTT.

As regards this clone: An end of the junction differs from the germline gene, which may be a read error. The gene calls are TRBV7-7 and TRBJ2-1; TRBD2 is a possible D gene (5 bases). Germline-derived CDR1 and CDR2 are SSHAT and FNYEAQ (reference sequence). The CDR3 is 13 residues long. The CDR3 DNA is TGTGCTAGCAGCTTAGCGCTACACAATGAGCAGTTCTTC. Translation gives CASSLALHNEQFF.

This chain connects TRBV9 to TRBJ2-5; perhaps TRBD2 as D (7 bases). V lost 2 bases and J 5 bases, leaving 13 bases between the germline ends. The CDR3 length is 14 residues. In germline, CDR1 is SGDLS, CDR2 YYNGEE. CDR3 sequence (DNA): TGTGCCAGCAGCGTCGCGGGGGCGATGGAGACCCAGTACTTC. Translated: CASSVAGAMETQYF.

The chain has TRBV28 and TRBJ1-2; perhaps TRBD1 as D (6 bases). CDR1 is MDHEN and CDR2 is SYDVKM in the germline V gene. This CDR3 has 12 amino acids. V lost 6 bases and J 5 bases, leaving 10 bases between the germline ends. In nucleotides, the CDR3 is TGTGCCAGCAGGACCACAGGGTATGGCTACACCTTC. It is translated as CASRTTGYGYTF.